This T cell receptor beta chain came from a study of blood T cell dynamics during melanoma immunotherapy. Study at large: First-line therapy was either pembrolizumab or nivolumab with ipilimumab for metastatic melanoma. Overall study results and limits: At W3, later disease-control patients showed bifurcated PBMC repertoire changes, unlike progressors.

Specified time point: week 3, after first cycle of checkpoint inhibitor. Blood was drawn before treatment and at week 3 after checkpoint blockade. Apart from two fast progressors, RECIST 1.1 response was judged 12 weeks post-infusion. Sequenced by immunoSEQ multiplex PCR; TCRdb stores in-frame clones only, minus some. The table lists about 7,800 clones, roughly nine tenths of them singletons. This clone was counted a single time. The antigen is unknown. The V and J ends lost 3 bases and 3 bases respectively, with 11 bases between them. CDR3 size: 13 residues. Germline V gene data show CDR1 as SQVTM and CDR2 as ANQGSEA.

This TCR came from a human donor with melanoma. The V call is TRBV29-1, the J call TRBJ1-2; D is perhaps TRBD1 (6 bases). This specimen consisted of blood, obtained from a patient treated with checkpoint blockade. CDR3 bases: TGCAGCGTTGAGACAGGTGTAGACTATGGCTACACCTTC. Translated: CSVETGVDYGYTF.